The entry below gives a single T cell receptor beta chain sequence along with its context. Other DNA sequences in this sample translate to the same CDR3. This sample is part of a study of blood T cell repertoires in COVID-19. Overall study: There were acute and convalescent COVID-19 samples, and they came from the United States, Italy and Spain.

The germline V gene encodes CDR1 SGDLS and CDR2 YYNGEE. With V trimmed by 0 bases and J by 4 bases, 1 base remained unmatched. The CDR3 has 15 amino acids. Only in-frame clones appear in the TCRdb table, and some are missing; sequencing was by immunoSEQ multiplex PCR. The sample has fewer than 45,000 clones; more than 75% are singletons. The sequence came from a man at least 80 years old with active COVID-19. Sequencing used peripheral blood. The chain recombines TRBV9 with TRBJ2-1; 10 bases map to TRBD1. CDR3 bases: TGTGCCAGCAGCGTAGGACAGGGGGCTTACAATGAGCAGTTCTTC. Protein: CASSVGQGAYNEQFF.